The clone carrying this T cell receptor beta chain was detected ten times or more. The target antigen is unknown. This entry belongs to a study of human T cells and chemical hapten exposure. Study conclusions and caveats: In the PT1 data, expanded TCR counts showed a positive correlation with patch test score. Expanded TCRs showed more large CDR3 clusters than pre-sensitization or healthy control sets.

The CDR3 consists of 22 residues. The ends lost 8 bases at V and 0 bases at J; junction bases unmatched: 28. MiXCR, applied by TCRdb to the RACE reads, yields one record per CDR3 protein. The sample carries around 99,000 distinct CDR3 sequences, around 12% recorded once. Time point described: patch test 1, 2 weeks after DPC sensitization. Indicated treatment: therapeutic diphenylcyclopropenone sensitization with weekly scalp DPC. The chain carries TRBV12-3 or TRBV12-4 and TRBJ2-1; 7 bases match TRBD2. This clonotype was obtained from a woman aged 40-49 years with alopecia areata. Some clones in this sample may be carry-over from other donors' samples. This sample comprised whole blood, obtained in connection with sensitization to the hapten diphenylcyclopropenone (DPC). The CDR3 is CASASRGRAGSPVFSSYNEQFF. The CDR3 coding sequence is TGTGCCAGCGCGAGCAGAGGAAGAGCGGGGTCGCCCGTTTTCAGCTCCTACAATGAGCAGTTCTTC.